Sequencing of this TCR beta chain was carried out in a study of cytotoxic CD8 clonotypes in ibrutinib-treated CLL. Study-wide background: In all, about eleven patients were relapsed/refractory, some 15 were treatment-naive and 17 to 18 were IGHV unmutated. With a range of 6 to 36, the median treatment time before response samples were taken was around 12 months.

For TCR beta libraries, roughly 2.2 micrograms of genomic DNA were obtained from cryopreserved PBMCs. Study-wide results and limits: Higher circulating CD8+ T-cell counts strongly accompanied higher baseline clonality, above age-matched healthy donors.

The assay was immunoSEQ multiplex PCR, and TCRdb's table has in-frame clones only and misses some. This sample has 150,000 to 200,000 clones; 70% to 90% occur once, and the top ten carry about 3%. About this clone itself: As yet, its antigen is unknown.

Source: PBMCs, taken at disease progression, from a patient treated with ibrutinib. This receptor was identified in a human donor with chronic lymphocytic leukemia.

The CDR3 loop is CASSERFTNTEAFF. CDR3 DNA sequence: TGTGCCAGCAGTGAGAGATTTACGAACACTGAAGCTTTCTTT. This rearrangement joins TRBV6-1 to TRBJ1-1; D is ambiguous. This CDR3 has 14 amino acids. V dropped 3 bases and J dropped 1 base, with 9 bases sitting between them. Germline values: CDR1 MNHNS, CDR2 SASEGT.